This TCR beta chain came from a study of T cell responses to AZD1222 COVID-19 vaccine (dated by TCRdb to the early 2020s). In the study overall: A total of 233 trial participants underwent TCR sequencing, of whom about 200 received two doses of AZD1222 and about 25 received two doses of the MenACWY control vaccine. Trial participants were enrolled by age into subgroups of 18-55, 56-69 and 70-plus years, and roughly 160, 29 and 62 TCR-sequenced participants, respectively, were included in these subgroups.

The intended sense of this specimen's time point label: about 28 days (+/-7) after the second vaccine dose. AZD1222 recipients given second doses at about 4 weeks or at about 12 weeks were pooled, since spike-specific TCR depth and breadth were not found to differ between the two schedules. Samples from vaccinated people were obtained from the UK trials COV001 and COV002, which included a single-blind randomized controlled phase 2/3 trial of AZD1222 (ChAdOx1 nCoV-19) in healthy adults. Trial participant PBMC samples were collected at day 0 and day 28 after the second dose for TCRbeta chain sequencing. V is pruned by 2 bases and J by 5 bases, leaving 16 bases of the junction without a gene match. The cysteine opens and the phenylalanine closes a CDR3 of 19 amino acids. The retained sequence is limited to the CDR3, 57 bases, with the frame set at the first base. What the research found in general, with its limitations: In the small 56-69-year group, the increase in depth fell short of significance, most likely because of low power. The vaccine-associated CD4 TCRs covered the entire spike protein, and the dominant responses fell in regions 160-218 and 743-854. Epitopes outside the regions mutated in the B.1.351 and B.1.1.7 variants were reportedly recognized by nearly half of the unique spike-specific TCRs. Participants were mostly white British and included more females than males, and it was suggested by the authors that clonal diversity may have been underestimated. Spike-specific TCR breadth and depth rose significantly after two AZD1222 doses compared with day 0 and with MenACWY recipients. No day 14 peak-response samples were available, so repertoires were characterized only after the peak T cell response. Conclusions about previously exposed vaccinees are limited, since just five to seven AZD1222 recipients were seropositive for SARS-CoV-2 at baseline.

A note on this clone: Its antigen is unknown. No much larger clone is present one base from it, and per-base qualities are unavailable.

The CDR3 regions of human TCRbeta chains were analyzed by immunosequencing. For the original study's pipeline: TCRs in the repertoires were compared against a reference library of SARS-CoV-2-specific TCRs that had been generated with the MIRA antigen-specificity platform. Breadth was defined as the fraction of unique TCRs that were SARS-CoV-2-associated. Depth was defined as the fraction of total T cells that were SARS-CoV-2-associated. Each spike-specific TCR was assigned to its reactive spike region and to a CD4 or CD8 class using the MIRA data. Log10-transformed breadth and depth values were compared by one-way ANOVA with Sidak's multiple comparisons tests. What TCRdb holds here is the immuneACCESS table cut down to in-frame rearrangements. Part of the clones is not present; checked against another copy, under half of the missing clones reflect an unresolved V gene, and the others are unexplained. From that table come the V and J calls and clone size; the DNA was used to work out D and trimming. Here the sample has about 120,000 clones; approximately 90% occur a single time. The ten largest clonotypes hold just over 3.5% of the sample.

This sequence originates from an adult who received the AZD1222 COVID-19 vaccine. Sequencing was performed on peripheral blood, taken 28 days after the second AZD1222 dose. The rearranged chain carries TRBV23-1 and TRBJ2-2, with 8 junctional bases fitting TRBD1. TRBV23-1 is filed as an ORF, its function uncertain. The CDR3 protein sequence reads: CASSQVSLVGTGRTGELFF. Here is the DNA: TGCGCCAGCAGTCAAGTTTCGTTAGTAGGGACAGGCCGGACCGGGGAGCTGTTTTTT.